The entry below describes one TCR beta chain. Its antigen is undetermined. TCR beta was sequenced from UMI-tagged 5' RACE libraries. TCRdb reprocessed the 5' RACE reads and reports one entry per CDR3 protein, with no DNA. This repertoire includes about 6,500 distinct CDR3 sequences. This record belongs to a study of human CD8 memory T cell subsets. The study's findings and limits: No chain other than the T cell receptor beta chain was sequenced. Diversity was similarly high in stem-like memory and precursor exhausted T cells, which was not the case for effector memory cells. Chao1 estimates indicated that stem-like memory T cells may be more diverse than precursor exhausted T cells.

This CDR3 spans 13 amino acids. Germline loops: CDR1 SGHRS, CDR2 YFSETQ. The TPEX subset meant dysfunctional early memory CD8+ cells, CCR7+ PD-1+ TIGIT+. Total CD8+ T cells were enriched by negative magnetic separation. Material for sequencing was CD8+ T cells from PBMCs. The V gene is TRBV5-1, the J gene TRBJ1-1; TCRdb's D gene call, TRBD1, goes unchecked for lack of DNA. The clonotype originates from a human donor in good health. This chain's CDR3 is CASSFNRGYEAFF.